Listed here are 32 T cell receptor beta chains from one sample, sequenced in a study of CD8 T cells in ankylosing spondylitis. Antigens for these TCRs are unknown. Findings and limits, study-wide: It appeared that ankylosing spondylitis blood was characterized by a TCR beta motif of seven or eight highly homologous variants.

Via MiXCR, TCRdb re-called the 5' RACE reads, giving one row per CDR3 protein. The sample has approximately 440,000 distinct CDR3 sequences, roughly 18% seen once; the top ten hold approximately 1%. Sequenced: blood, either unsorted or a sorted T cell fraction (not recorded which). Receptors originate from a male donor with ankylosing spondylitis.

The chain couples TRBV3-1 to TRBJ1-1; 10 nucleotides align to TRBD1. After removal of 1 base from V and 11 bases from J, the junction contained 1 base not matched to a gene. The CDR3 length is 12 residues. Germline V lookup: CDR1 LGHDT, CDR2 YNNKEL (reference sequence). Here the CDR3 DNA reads TGTGCCAGCAGCCAAGGACAGGGGGCGGCTTTCTTT. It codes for CASSQGQGAAFF.

The chain's CDR3 is CASSVGTVGLAGLYEQYF. CDR3 in DNA: TGCGCCAGCAGCGTAGGGACGGTGGGACTAGCGGGACTCTACGAGCAGTACTTC. The chain recombines TRBV5-1 with TRBJ2-7, with TRBD2 identical over 13 bases. CDR3 length: 18 amino acids. The V and J ends lost 4 bases and 3 bases, in that order; junction bases with no gene match: 13. Germline assignment: CDR1 SGHRS and CDR2 YFSETQ.

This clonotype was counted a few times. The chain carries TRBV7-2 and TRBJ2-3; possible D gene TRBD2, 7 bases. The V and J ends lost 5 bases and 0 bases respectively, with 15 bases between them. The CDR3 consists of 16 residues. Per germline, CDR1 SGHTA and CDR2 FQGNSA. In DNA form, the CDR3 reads TGTGCCAGCAGCCGCAAGGGGGGGGCGAGCACAGATACGCAGTATTTT. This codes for CASSRKGGASTDTQYF.

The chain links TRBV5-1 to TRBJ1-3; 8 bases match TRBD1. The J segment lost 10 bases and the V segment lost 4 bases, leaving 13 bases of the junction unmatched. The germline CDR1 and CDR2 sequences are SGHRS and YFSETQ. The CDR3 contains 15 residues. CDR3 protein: CASSQGAGARGTIYF. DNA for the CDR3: TGCGCCAGCAGCCAGGGGGCCGGGGCAAGGGGGACCATATATTTT.

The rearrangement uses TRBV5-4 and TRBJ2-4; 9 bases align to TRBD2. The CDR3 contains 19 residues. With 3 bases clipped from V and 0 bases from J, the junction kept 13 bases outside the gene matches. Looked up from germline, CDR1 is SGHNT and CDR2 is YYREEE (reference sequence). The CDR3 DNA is TGTGCCAGCAGCTGGGAGAGCGGGAGGCCCGAGTTAGCCAAAAACATTCAGTACTTC. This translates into CASSWESGRPELAKNIQYF.

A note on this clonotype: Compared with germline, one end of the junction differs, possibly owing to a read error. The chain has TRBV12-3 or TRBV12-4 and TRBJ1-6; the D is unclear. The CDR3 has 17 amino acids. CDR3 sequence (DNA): TGTGCCTGCAGTTTCTCAGTCCAGAGCTCCTATAATTCACCCCTCCACTTT. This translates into CACSFSVQSSYNSPLHF.

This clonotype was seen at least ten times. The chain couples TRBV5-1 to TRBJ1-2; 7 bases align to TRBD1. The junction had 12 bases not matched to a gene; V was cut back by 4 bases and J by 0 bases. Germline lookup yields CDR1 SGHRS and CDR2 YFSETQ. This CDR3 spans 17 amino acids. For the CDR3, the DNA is TGCGCCAGCAGCCCCGCCCTCGGACAGGAAGCTAACTATGGCTACACCTTC. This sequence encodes CASSPALGQEANYGYTF.

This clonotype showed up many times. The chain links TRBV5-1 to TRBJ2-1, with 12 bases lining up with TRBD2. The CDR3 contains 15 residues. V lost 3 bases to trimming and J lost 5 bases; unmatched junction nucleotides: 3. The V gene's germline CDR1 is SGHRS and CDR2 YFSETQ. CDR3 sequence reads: CASSSLAGGHNEQFF. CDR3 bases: TGCGCCAGCAGCTCCCTAGCGGGAGGGCACAATGAGCAGTTCTTC.

The CDR3 loop is CASSLGGQGAQTYEQYF. Here the CDR3 DNA reads TGTGCCAGCAGCTTAGGGGGACAGGGGGCGCAAACCTACGAGCAGTACTTC. The chain has TRBV11-2 and TRBJ2-7, with TRBD1 matching over 12 bases. After removal of 1 base from V and 2 bases from J, the junction contained 6 bases not matched to a gene. The CDR3 spans 17 residues. The V gene's germline CDR1 is SGHAT and CDR2 FQNNGV.

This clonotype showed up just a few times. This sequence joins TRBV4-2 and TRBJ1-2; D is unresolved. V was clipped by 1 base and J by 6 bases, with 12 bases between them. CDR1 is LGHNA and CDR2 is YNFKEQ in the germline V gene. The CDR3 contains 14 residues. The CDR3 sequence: CASSQVGVSNGYTF. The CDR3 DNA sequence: TGTGCCAGCAGCCAAGTTGGGGTCTCAAATGGCTACACCTTC.

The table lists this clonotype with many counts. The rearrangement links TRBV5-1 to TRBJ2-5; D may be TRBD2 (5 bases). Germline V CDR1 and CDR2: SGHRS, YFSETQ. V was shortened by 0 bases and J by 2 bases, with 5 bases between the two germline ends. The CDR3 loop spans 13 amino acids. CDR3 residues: CASSLGLQETQYF. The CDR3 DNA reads TGCGCCAGCAGCTTGGGACTACAAGAGACCCAGTACTTC. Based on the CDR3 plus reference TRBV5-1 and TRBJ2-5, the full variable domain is KAGVTQTPRYLIKTRGQQVTLSCSPISGHRSVSWYQQTPGQGLQFLFEYFSETQRNKGNFPGRFSGRQFSNSRSEMNVSTLELGDSALYLCASSLGLQETQYFGPGTRLLVL.

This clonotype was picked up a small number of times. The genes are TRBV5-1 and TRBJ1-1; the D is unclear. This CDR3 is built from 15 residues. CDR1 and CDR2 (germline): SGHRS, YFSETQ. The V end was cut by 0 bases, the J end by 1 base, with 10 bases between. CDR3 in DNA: TGCGCCAGCAGCTTGGTCGGCGGTTCGAACACTGAAGCTTTCTTT. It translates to CASSLVGGSNTEAFF.

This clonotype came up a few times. The CDR3 bases are TGTGCCAGCAGTGGACAGGGTGGCTCACCCCTCCACTTT. This codes for CASSGQGGSPLHF. This chain connects TRBV6-1 to TRBJ1-6; 7 nucleotides agree with TRBD1. CDR1 and CDR2 from the germline V gene are MNHNS and SASEGT. This CDR3 has 13 amino acids. Trimming took 4 bases from V and 10 from J; bases not matched to a gene: 4.

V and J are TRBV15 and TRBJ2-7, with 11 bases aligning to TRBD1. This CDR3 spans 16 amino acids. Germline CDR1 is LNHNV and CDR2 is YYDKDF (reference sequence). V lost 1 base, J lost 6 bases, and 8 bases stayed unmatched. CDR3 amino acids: CATSRGQGQGGREQYF. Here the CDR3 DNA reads TGTGCCACCAGCAGAGGTCAGGGACAGGGGGGGCGCGAGCAGTACTTC. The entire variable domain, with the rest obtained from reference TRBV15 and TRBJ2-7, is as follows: DAMVIQNPRYQVTQFGKPVTLSCSQTLNHNVMYWYQQKSSQAPKLLFHYYDKDFNNEADTPDNFQSRRPNTSFCFLDIRSPGLGDTAMYLCATSRGQGQGGREQYFGPGTRLTVT.

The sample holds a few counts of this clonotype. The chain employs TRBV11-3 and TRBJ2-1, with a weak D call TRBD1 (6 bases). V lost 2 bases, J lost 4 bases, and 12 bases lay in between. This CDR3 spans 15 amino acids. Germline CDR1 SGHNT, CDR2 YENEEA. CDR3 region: CASSLSTGNYNEQFF. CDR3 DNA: TGTGCCAGCAGCTTAAGCACAGGGAATTACAATGAGCAGTTCTTC.

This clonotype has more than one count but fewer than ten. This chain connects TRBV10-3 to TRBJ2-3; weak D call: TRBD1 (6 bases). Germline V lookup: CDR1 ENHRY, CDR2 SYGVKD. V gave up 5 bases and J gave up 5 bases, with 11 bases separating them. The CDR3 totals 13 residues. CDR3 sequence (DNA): TGTGCCATCAGTTGGGGGCCAGGAGATACGCAGTATTTT. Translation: CAISWGPGDTQYF.

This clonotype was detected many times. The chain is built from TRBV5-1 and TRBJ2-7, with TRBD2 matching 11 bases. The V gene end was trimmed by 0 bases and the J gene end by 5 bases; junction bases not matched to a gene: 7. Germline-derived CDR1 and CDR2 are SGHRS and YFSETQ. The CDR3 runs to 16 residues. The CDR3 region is CASSLAPTSGSNEQYF. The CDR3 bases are TGCGCCAGCAGCTTGGCCCCTACTAGCGGGAGCAACGAGCAGTACTTC.

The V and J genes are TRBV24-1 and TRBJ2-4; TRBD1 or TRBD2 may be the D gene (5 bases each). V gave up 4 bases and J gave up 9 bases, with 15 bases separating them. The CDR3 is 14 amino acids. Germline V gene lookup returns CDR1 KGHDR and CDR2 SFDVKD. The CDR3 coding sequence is TGTGCCACCAGTGACCCGGGACCCTTAGGCATTCAGTACTTC. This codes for CATSDPGPLGIQYF.

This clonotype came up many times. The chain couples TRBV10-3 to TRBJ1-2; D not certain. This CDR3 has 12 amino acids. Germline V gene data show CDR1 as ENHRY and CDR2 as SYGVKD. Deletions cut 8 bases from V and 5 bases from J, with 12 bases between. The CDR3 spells CAISPELYGYTF. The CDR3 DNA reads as TGTGCCATCTCTCCGGAGTTGTATGGCTACACCTTC.

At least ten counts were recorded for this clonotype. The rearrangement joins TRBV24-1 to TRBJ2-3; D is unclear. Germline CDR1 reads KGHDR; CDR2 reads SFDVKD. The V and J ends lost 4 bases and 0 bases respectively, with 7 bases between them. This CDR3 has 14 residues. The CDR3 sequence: CATSEPSSTDTQYF. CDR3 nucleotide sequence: TGTGCCACCAGTGAACCATCTAGCACAGATACGCAGTATTTT.

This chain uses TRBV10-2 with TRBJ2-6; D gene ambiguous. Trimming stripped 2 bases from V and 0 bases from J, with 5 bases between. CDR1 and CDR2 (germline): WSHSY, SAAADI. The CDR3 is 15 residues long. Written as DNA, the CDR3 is TGCGCCAGCAGTGAGAAGATCTCTGGGGCCAACGTCCTGACTTTC. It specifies CASSEKISGANVLTF.

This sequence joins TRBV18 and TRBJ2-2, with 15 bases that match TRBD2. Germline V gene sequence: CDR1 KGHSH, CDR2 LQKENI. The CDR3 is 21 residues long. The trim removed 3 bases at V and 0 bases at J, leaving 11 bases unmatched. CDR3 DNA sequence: TGTGCCAGCTCACCCTCAAGGGGACTAGCGGGAGGAGGAGCGAACACCGGGGAGCTGTTTTTT. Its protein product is CASSPSRGLAGGGANTGELFF.

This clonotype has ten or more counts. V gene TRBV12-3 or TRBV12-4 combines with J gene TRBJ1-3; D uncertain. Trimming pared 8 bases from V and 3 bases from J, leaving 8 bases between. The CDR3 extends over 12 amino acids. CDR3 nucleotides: TGTGCCAGCCGCCCGAGTGGAAACACCATATATTTT. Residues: CASRPSGNTIYF.

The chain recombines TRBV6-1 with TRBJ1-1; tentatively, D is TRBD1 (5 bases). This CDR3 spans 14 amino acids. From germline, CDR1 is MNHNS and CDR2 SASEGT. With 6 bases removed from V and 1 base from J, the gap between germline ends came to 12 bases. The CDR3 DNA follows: TGTGCCAGCAGCCCCCTCAGGGCGAACACTGAAGCTTTCTTT. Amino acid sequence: CASSPLRANTEAFF.

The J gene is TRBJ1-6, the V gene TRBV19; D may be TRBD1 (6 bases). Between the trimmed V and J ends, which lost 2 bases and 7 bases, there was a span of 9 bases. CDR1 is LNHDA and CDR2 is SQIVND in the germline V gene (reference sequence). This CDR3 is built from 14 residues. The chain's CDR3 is CASSISGDNSPLHF. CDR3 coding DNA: TGTGCCAGTAGTATATCAGGGGACAATTCACCCCTCCACTTT.

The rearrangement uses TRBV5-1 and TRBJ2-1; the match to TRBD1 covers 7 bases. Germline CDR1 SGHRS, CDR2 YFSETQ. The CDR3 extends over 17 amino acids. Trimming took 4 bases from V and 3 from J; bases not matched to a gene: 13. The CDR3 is CASSETGAASRYNEQFF. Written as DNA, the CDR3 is TGCGCCAGCAGCGAAACAGGGGCCGCGAGCCGCTACAATGAGCAGTTCTTC. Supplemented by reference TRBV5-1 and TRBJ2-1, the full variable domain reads KAGVTQTPRYLIKTRGQQVTLSCSPISGHRSVSWYQQTPGQGLQFLFEYFSETQRNKGNFPGRFSGRQFSNSRSEMNVSTLELGDSALYLCASSETGAASRYNEQFFGPGTRLTVL.

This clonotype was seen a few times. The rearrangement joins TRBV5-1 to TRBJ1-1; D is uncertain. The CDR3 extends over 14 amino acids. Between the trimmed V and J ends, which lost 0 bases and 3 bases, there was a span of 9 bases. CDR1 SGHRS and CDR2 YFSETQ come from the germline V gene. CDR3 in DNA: TGCGCCAGCAGCTTGGGAACATCTTACACTGAAGCTTTCTTT. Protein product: CASSLGTSYTEAFF.

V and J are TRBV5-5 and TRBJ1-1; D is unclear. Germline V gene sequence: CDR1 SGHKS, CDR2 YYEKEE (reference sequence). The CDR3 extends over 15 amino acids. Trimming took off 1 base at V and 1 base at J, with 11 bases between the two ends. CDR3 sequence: CASSLLRTENTEAFF. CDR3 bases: TGTGCCAGCAGCTTGCTGAGAACGGAGAACACTGAAGCTTTCTTT.

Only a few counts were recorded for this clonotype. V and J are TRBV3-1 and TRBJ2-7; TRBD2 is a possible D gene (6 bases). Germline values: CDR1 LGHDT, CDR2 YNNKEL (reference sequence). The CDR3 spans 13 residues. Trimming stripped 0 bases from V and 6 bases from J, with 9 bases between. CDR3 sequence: CASSQESGGEQYF. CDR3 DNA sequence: TGTGCCAGCAGCCAAGAATCCGGGGGCGAGCAGTACTTC.

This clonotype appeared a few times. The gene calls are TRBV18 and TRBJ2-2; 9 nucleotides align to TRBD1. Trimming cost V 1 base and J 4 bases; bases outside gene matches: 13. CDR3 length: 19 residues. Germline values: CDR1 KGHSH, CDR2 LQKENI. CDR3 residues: CASSPRRQGGHLRTGELFF. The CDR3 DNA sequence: TGTGCCAGCTCACCACGGCGACAGGGGGGTCATCTCCGCACCGGGGAGCTGTTTTTT.

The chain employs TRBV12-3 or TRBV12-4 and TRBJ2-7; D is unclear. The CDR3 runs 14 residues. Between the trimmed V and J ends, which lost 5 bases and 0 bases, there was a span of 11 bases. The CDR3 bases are TGTGCCAGCAGTGCTCTGAGGATCTCCTACGAGCAGTACTTC. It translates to CASSALRISYEQYF.

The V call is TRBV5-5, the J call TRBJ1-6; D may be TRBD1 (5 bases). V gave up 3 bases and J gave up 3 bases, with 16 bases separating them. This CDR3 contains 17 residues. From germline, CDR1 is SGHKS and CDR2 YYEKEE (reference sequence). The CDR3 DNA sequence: TGTGCCAGCAGCTCGGTACTCCAGGGTTTCTATAATTCACCCCTCCACTTT. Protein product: CASSSVLQGFYNSPLHF.